The 23 T cell receptor beta chains listed next were all sequenced from one sample in a study of graft-versus-host responses after intestinal transplantation. Sequenced by immunoSEQ multiplex PCR; TCRdb stores in-frame clones only, minus some. Here the sample spans over 80,000 clones, 91% being singletons. Their antigens are not known. The starting material was unstimulated CD4+ T cells sorted from spleen or lymph node cells, obtained before transplant. These receptor sequences come from a human donor who was the organ donor for an intestinal transplant.

The chain couples TRBV5-1 to TRBJ1-1; 7 bases are a match to TRBD1. V was pared by 0 bases and J by 1 base, with 6 bases of the junction left unmatched. The germline gives CDR1 SGHRS, CDR2 YFSETQ. The length of the CDR3 is 16 residues. The CDR3 loop reads CASSLGRGLSNTEAFF. The CDR3 bases are TGCGCCAGCAGCTTGGGGAGGGGGCTTTCGAACACTGAAGCTTTCTTT. Complete variable domain (other parts from reference TRBV5-1 and TRBJ1-1): KAGVTQTPRYLIKTRGQQVTLSCSPISGHRSVSWYQQTPGQGLQFLFEYFSETQRNKGNFPGRFSGRQFSNSRSEMNVSTLELGDSALYLCASSLGRGLSNTEAFFGQGTRLTVV.

CDR3 bases: TGTGCCAGCAGCTTAGGTGTGGTGGCCTCCTACGAGCAGTACTTC. This sequence encodes CASSLGVVASYEQYF. The chain combines TRBV7-2 with TRBJ2-7; D not resolved. Germline lookup yields CDR1 SGHTA and CDR2 FQGNSA. Trimming stripped 1 base from V and 0 bases from J, with 10 bases between. The length of the CDR3 is 15 residues.

This chain connects TRBV4-3 to TRBJ2-7, with TRBD2 as a possible D gene (6 bases). This CDR3 comprises 14 residues. The V gene's germline CDR1 is LGHNA and CDR2 YSLEER. Trimming took 1 base from V and 3 from J, leaving 10 bases between them. The CDR3 here is CASSQGNGGYEQYF. In DNA form, the CDR3 reads TGCGCCAGCAGCCAAGGTAACGGGGGCTACGAGCAGTACTTC.

V usage is TRBV28 and J usage is TRBJ2-5, with a possible D match to TRBD2 (5 bases). Germline V CDR1 and CDR2: MDHEN, SYDVKM. The CDR3 has 13 amino acids. Trimming left V 5 bases short and J 5 bases short, with 12 bases between. The CDR3 region has the DNA TGTGCCAGCAGTCAGACTATGACGGAGACCCAGTACTTC. It specifies CASSQTMTETQYF.

This chain connects TRBV4-1 to TRBJ2-6, with TRBD1 matching over 8 bases. CDR3 size: 16 residues. CDR1 is MGHRA and CDR2 is YSYEKL in the germline V gene. V lost 5 bases, J lost 2 bases, and 5 bases stayed unmatched. DNA of the CDR3: TGCGCCAGCAGCTCATGGACAGGGCCTGGGGCCAACGTCCTGACTTTC. Amino acids: CASSSWTGPGANVLTF.

This chain links TRBV7-9 with TRBJ1-4; the D gene is possibly TRBD1 (6 bases). Germline V lookup: CDR1 SEHNR, CDR2 FQNEAQ (reference sequence). With 5 bases removed from V and 8 bases from J, the gap between germline ends came to 18 bases. CDR3 length: 15 amino acids. The CDR3 spells CASSPEQGLREKLFF. The CDR3 DNA sequence: TGTGCCAGCAGCCCAGAACAGGGTCTTAGGGAAAAACTGTTTTTT.

The V call is TRBV18, the J call TRBJ2-7, with 10 bases matching TRBD1. This CDR3 contains 15 residues. V lost 4 bases, J lost 2 bases, and 5 bases stayed unmatched. From germline, CDR1 is KGHSH and CDR2 LQKENI. The CDR3 here is CASSLGQGGPYEQYF. CDR3 nucleotides: TGTGCCAGCTCACTCGGACAGGGGGGGCCCTACGAGCAGTACTTC.

This chain connects TRBV4-1 to TRBJ2-7, with D possibly TRBD1 on 5 matching bases. CDR1 and CDR2 from the germline V gene are MGHRA and YSYEKL. This CDR3 has 15 residues. V lost 2 bases and J 5 bases, leaving 16 bases between the germline ends. CDR3 residues: CASSQHGAGLDEQYF. In DNA, the CDR3 is TGCGCCAGCAGCCAACATGGGGCCGGGCTGGACGAGCAGTACTTC.

A word on this clone: The sample has other DNA sequences that encode this CDR3 too. The rearrangement uses TRBV18 and TRBJ1-1; tentatively, D is TRBD1 (5 bases). CDR3 size: 14 residues. V lost 2 bases to trimming and J lost 1 base, with 8 bases between them. Germline assignment: CDR1 KGHSH and CDR2 LQKENI. The CDR3 reads CASSPRGGNTEAFF. The CDR3 bases are TGTGCCAGCTCACCAAGGGGAGGGAACACTGAAGCTTTCTTT.

This chain joins TRBV7-9 and TRBJ2-7; 10 bases are shared with TRBD1. The CDR3 loop spans 16 amino acids. Per the germline V gene, CDR1 is SEHNR and CDR2 is FQNEAQ (reference sequence). The V gene end was trimmed by 5 bases and the J gene end by 3 bases; junction bases not matched to a gene: 10. The CDR3 protein is CASSQTGTGAGYEQYF. CDR3 bases: TGTGCCAGCAGCCAAACCGGGACAGGGGCGGGCTACGAGCAGTACTTC.

This clone was counted only a few times. V is TRBV10-3 and J is TRBJ1-2, with D possibly matching TRBD1 (6 bases). This CDR3 has 12 residues. The germline CDR1 and CDR2 sequences are ENHRY and SYGVKD. Trimming left V 10 bases short and J 4 bases short, with 13 bases between. This chain's CDR3 is CATGQHPYGYTF. CDR3 coding DNA: TGTGCCACGGGACAACATCCCTATGGCTACACCTTC.

The V gene is TRBV6-6, the J gene TRBJ1-4; 10 bases line up with TRBD1. The CDR3 totals 15 residues. The germline gives CDR1 MNHNY, CDR2 SVGAGI (reference sequence). The J segment lost 7 bases and the V segment lost 6 bases, leaving 8 bases of the junction unmatched. CDR3 amino acids: CASRGGQGRGEKLFF. The CDR3, as DNA: TGTGCCAGCAGGGGGGGACAGGGGCGGGGTGAAAAACTGTTTTTT.

V and J are TRBV7-9 and TRBJ2-6, with TRBD1 as a possible D gene (6 bases). The CDR3 totals 17 residues. Trimming shortened V by 2 bases and J by 0 bases, and 11 bases separated the two germline ends. The germline V gene encodes CDR1 SEHNR and CDR2 FQNEAQ (reference sequence). Here the CDR3 reads CASSLWDTDSGANVLTF. As DNA, the CDR3 is TGTGCCAGCAGCTTATGGGACACTGACTCTGGGGCCAACGTCCTGACTTTC.

The chain uses TRBV29-1 and TRBJ1-1; possibly TRBD1 for D (5 bases). This CDR3 has 9 amino acids. CDR1 is SQVTM and CDR2 is ANQGSEA in the germline V gene. V gave up 6 bases and J gave up 11 bases, with 10 bases separating them. CDR3 amino acids: CSVQRGAFF. CDR3 DNA sequence: TGCAGCGTGCAAAGGGGTGCTTTCTTT. The full variable domain, with the rest looked up from reference TRBV29-1 and TRBJ1-1, is SAVISQKPSRDICQRGTSLTIQCQVDSQVTMMFWYRQQPGQSLTLIATANQGSEATYESGFVIDKFPISRPNLTFSTLTVSNMSPEDSSIYLCSVQRGAFFGQGTRLTVV.

The chain recombines TRBV18 with TRBJ2-2; maybe TRBD1 (6 bases). The CDR3 sequence is 16 residues long. Per the germline V gene, CDR1 is KGHSH and CDR2 is LQKENI. Trimming pared 5 bases from V and 3 bases from J, leaving 16 bases between. CDR3 protein: CASSKLRDTYTGELFF. DNA of the CDR3: TGTGCCAGCTCAAAACTACGGGACACCTACACCGGGGAGCTGTTTTTT.

This rearrangement joins TRBV14 to TRBJ2-3, with 12 bases aligning to TRBD2. Looked up from germline, CDR1 is SGHDN and CDR2 is FVKESK. With V trimmed by 2 bases and J by 6 bases, 3 bases remained unmatched. This CDR3 has 15 amino acids. The CDR3 sequence: CASSQRTSGADTQYF. The CDR3 DNA is TGTGCCAGCAGCCAACGGACTAGCGGGGCTGATACGCAGTATTTT.

The chain links TRBV7-8 to TRBJ2-1, with 8 bases aligning to TRBD1. Losses at the gene ends were 4 bases for V and 4 bases for J; bases not matched to a gene: 12. This CDR3 region has 17 residues. CDR1 is SGHVS, CDR2 FQNEAQ, per germline. The CDR3 bases are TGTGCCAGCAGCTCTGACAGGGGAAGGGGACTTTACAATGAGCAGTTCTTC. Its protein product is CASSSDRGRGLYNEQFF.

The rearrangement links TRBV4-2 to TRBJ1-4, with a possible D match to TRBD1 (5 bases). Germline V gives CDR1 LGHNA, CDR2 YNFKEQ. V gave up 1 base and J gave up 7 bases, with 22 bases separating them. The CDR3 length is 18 residues. CDR3 sequence: CASSQGRGSLIGVEKLFF. As DNA, the CDR3 is TGTGCCAGCAGCCAAGGGCGGGGGTCCCTGATAGGGGTTGAAAAACTGTTTTTT.

The chain combines TRBV11-2 with TRBJ2-7, with TRBD2 matching over 10 bases. The germline gives CDR1 SGHAT, CDR2 FQNNGV. V lost 5 bases and J lost 3; bases outside the gene matches: 10. This CDR3 comprises 16 residues. CDR3 residues: CASSVLAGENFYEQYF. The CDR3 bases are TGTGCCAGCAGCGTCCTAGCGGGGGAAAACTTCTACGAGCAGTACTTC.

This sequence joins TRBV6-5 and TRBJ1-5; D may be TRBD1 (6 bases). This CDR3 comprises 13 residues. V was cut by 6 bases and J by 7 bases, with 13 bases left in between. Germline values: CDR1 MNHEY, CDR2 SVGAGI. This CDR3 is CASSLAGAQPQHF. In DNA, the CDR3 is TGTGCCAGCAGCCTCGCAGGGGCGCAGCCCCAGCATTTT.

The gene calls are TRBV5-1 and TRBJ1-1, with TRBD1 identical over 7 bases. The CDR3 runs 13 residues. Germline trimming cut 5 bases from V and 5 bases from J; bases unmatched to any gene: 6. Germline V CDR1 and CDR2: SGHRS, YFSETQ. The CDR3 region has the DNA TGCGCCAGCAGGAACAGGGGAGGAACTGAAGCTTTCTTT. It codes for CASRNRGGTEAFF. Filled out from reference TRBV5-1 and TRBJ1-1, the complete variable domain reads KAGVTQTPRYLIKTRGQQVTLSCSPISGHRSVSWYQQTPGQGLQFLFEYFSETQRNKGNFPGRFSGRQFSNSRSEMNVSTLELGDSALYLCASRNRGGTEAFFGQGTRLTVV.

This clone was counted a single time. The V and J genes are TRBV2 and TRBJ2-7; 8 positions agree with TRBD2. The CDR3 totals 13 residues. Germline values: CDR1 SNHLY, CDR2 FYNNEI. The J segment lost 2 bases and the V segment lost 6 bases, leaving 3 bases of the junction unmatched. This CDR3 reads CASRRGEAYEQYF. The CDR3 DNA is TGTGCCAGCAGGCGGGGGGAGGCCTACGAGCAGTACTTC.

The V call is TRBV4-1, the J call TRBJ2-7; the D gene is possibly TRBD2 (6 bases). Trimming took 1 base from V and 2 from J, leaving 9 bases between them. The CDR3 consists of 14 residues. CDR1 and CDR2 (germline): MGHRA, YSYEKL. The CDR3 sequence is CASSQGAGTYEQYF. CDR3 nucleotides: TGCGCCAGCAGCCAAGGGGCGGGAACCTACGAGCAGTACTTC.